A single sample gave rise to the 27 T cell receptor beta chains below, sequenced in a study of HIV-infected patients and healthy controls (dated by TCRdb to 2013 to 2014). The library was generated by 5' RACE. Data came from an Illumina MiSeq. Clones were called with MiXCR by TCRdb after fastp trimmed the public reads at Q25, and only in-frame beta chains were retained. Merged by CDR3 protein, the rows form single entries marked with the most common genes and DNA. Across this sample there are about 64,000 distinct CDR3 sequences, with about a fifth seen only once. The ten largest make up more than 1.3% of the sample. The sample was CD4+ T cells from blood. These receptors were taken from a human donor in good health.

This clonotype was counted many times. CDR3 region: CASSLEQGAMQPQHF. The CDR3 bases are TGTGCCAGCAGCTTAGAACAGGGGGCAATGCAGCCCCAGCATTTT. The chain couples TRBV11-2 to TRBJ1-5; 9 bases align to TRBD1. CDR3 length equals 15 residues. Per the germline V gene, CDR1 is SGHAT and CDR2 is FQNNGV. With 0 bases clipped from V and 7 bases from J, the junction kept 4 bases outside the gene matches.

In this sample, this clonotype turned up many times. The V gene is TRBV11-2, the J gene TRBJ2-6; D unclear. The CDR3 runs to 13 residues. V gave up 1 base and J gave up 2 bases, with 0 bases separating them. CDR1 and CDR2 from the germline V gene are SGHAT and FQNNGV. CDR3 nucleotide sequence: TGTGCCAGCAGCTTAGCTGGGGCCAACGTCCTGACTTTC. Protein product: CASSLAGANVLTF.

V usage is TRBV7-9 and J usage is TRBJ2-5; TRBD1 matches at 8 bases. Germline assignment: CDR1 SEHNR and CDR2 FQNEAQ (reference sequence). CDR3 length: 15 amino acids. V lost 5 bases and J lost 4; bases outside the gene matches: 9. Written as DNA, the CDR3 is TGTGCCAGCAGCCCCACTCCCAGGGGGCGAGAGACCCAGTACTTC. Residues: CASSPTPRGRETQYF.

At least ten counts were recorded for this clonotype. As DNA, the CDR3 is TGTGCCAGCAGCCAAGAGAGGGCCCAGTACTTC. It yields the protein CASSQERAQYF. This sequence joins TRBV3-1 and TRBJ2-5, with TRBD2 as a possible D gene (5 bases). The CDR3 loop spans 11 amino acids. Germline V lookup: CDR1 LGHDT, CDR2 YNNKEL (reference sequence). Trimming shortened V by 0 bases and J by 9 bases, and 5 bases separated the two germline ends.

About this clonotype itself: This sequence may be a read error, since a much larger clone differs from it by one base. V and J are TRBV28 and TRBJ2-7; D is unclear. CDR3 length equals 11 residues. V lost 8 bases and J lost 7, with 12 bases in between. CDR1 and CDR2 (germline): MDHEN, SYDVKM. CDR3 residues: CASGTPREQYF. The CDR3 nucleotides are TGTGCCAGCGGTACCCCCCGGGAGCAGTACTTC.

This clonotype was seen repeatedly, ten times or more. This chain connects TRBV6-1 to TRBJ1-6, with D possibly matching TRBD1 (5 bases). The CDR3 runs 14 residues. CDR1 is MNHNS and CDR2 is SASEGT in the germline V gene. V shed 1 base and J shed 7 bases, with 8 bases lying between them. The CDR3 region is CASSEVGLNSPLHF. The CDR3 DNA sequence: TGTGCCAGCAGTGAAGTGGGACTAAATTCACCCCTCCACTTT.

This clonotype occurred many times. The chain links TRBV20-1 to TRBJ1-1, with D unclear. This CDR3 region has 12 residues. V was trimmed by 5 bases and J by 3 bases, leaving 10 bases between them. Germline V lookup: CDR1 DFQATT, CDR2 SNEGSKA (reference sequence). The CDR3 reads CSAPRGDTEAFF. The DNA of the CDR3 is TGCAGTGCTCCCCGCGGGGACACTGAAGCTTTCTTT.

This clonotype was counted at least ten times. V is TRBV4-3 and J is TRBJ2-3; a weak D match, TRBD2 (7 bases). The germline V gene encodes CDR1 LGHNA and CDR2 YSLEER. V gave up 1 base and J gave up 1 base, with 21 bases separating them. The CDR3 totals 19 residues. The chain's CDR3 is CASSQGSGTWGGRTDTQYF. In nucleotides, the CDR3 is TGCGCCAGCAGCCAAGGTTCCGGGACATGGGGGGGGCGCACAGATACGCAGTATTTT.

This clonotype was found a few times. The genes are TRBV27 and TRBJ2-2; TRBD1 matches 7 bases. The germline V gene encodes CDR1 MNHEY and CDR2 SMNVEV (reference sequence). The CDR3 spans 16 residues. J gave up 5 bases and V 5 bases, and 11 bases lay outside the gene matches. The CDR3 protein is CASSPSDRVGTGELFF. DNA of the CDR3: TGTGCCAGCAGTCCTTCCGACAGGGTAGGGACCGGGGAGCTGTTTTTT.

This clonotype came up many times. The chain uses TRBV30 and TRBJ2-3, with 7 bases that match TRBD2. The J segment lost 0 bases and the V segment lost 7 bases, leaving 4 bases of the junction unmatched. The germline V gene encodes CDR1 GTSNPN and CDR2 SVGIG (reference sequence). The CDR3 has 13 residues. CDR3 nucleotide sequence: TGTGCCTCCCGGGGGGAAAGCACAGATACGCAGTATTTT. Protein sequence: CASRGESTDTQYF.

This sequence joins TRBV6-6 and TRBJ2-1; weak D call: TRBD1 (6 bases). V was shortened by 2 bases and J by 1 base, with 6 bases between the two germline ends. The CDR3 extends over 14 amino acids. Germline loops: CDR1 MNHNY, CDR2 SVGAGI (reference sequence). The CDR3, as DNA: TGTGCCAGCAGTTACAGGGGGTCCTACAATGAGCAGTTCTTC. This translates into CASSYRGSYNEQFF.

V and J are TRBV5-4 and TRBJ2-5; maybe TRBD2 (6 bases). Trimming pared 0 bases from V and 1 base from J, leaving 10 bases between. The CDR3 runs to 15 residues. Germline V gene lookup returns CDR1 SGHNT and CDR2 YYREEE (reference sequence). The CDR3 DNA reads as TGTGCCAGCAGCTTGGGGGGGGACGTCCAAGAGACCCAGTACTTC. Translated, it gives CASSLGGDVQETQYF.

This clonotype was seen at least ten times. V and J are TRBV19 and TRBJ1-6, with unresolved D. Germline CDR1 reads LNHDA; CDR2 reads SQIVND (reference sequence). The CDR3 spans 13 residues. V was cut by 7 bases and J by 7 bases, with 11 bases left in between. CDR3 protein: CASIDQGNSPLHF. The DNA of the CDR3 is TGTGCCAGTATCGACCAAGGGAATTCACCCCTCCACTTT.

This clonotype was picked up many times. In DNA, the CDR3 is TGCGCCAGCAGCCAAGGCTCCGGAAGGGGGAACACTGAAGCTTTCTTT. Amino acid sequence: CASSQGSGRGNTEAFF. The chain couples TRBV4-1 to TRBJ1-1; tentatively, D is TRBD1 (5 bases). Germline V gene sequence: CDR1 MGHRA, CDR2 YSYEKL. The germline V and J ends were trimmed by 1 base and 1 base, with 13 bases remaining between them. The CDR3 has 16 amino acids.

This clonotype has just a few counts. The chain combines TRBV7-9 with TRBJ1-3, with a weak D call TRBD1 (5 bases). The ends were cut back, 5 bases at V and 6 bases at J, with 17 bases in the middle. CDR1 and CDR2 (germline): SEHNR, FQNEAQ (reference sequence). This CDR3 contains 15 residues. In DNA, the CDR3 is TGTGCCAGCAGCCCCGTGGGGGGGACGCCAAACACCATATATTTT. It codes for CASSPVGGTPNTIYF.

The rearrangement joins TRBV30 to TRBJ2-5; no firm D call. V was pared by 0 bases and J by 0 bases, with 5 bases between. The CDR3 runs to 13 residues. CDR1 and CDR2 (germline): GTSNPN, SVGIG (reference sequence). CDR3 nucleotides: TGTGCCTGGAGTGTTGGGAACCAAGAGACCCAGTACTTC. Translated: CAWSVGNQETQYF. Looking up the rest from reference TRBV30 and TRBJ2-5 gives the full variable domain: SQTIHQWPATLVQPVGSPLSLECTVEGTSNPNLYWYRQAAGRGLQLLFYSVGIGQISSEVPQNLSASRPQDRQFILSSKKLLLSDSGFYLCAWSVGNQETQYFGPGTRLLVL.

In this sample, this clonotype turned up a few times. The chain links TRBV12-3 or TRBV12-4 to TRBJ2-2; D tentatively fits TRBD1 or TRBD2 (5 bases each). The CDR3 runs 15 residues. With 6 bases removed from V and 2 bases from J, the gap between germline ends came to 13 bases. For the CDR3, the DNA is TGTGCCAGCAGCCGGGACGGAAGAAACACCGGGGAGCTGTTTTTT. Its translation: CASSRDGRNTGELFF.

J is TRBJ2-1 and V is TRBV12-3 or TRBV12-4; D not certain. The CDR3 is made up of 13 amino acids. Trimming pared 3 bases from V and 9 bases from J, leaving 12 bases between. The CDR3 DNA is TGTGCCAGCAGTTTCGCCCCGAACGGTGAGCAGTTCTTC. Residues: CASSFAPNGEQFF.

CDR3: CASSLRAPKLNSPLHF. CDR3 nucleotide sequence: TGTGCCAGCAGTTTAAGGGCACCCAAACTAAATTCACCCCTCCACTTT. The gene calls are TRBV12-3 or TRBV12-4 and TRBJ1-6; D gene unclear. V dropped 2 bases and J dropped 7 bases, with 15 bases sitting between them. The CDR3 is 16 amino acids.

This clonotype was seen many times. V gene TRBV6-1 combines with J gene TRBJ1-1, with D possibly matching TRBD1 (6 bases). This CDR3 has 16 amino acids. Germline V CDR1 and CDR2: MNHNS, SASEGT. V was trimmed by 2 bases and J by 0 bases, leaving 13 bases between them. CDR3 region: CASSEYRTDMNTEAFF. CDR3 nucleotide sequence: TGTGCCAGCAGTGAATATAGGACAGACATGAACACTGAAGCTTTCTTT.

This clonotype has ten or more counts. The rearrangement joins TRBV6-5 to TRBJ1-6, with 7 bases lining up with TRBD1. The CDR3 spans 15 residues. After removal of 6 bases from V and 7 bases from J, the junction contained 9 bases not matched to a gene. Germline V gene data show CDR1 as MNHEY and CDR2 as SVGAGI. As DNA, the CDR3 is TGTGCCAGCAGCGAGCGGACAGGTCTCAATTCACCCCTCCACTTT. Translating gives CASSERTGLNSPLHF.

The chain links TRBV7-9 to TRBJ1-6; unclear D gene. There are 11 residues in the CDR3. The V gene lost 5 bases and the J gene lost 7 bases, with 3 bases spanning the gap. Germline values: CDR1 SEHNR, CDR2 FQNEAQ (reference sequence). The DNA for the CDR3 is TGTGCCAGCAGCGGAAATTCACCCCTCCACTTT. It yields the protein CASSGNSPLHF.

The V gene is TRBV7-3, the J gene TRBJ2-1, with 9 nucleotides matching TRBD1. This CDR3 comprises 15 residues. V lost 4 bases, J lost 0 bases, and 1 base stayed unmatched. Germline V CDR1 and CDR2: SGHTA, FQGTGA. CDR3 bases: TGTGCCAGCAGCTCGGACAGGGGCTCCTACAATGAGCAGTTCTTC. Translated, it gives CASSSDRGSYNEQFF.

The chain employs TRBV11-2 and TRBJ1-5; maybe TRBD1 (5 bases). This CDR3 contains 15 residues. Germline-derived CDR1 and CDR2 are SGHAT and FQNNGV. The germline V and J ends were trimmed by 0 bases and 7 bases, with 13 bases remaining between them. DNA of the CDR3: TGTGCCAGCAGCTTAGATGCCGGCGGGGCCCAGCCCCAGCATTTT. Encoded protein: CASSLDAGGAQPQHF. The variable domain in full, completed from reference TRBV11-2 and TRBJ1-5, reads EAGVAQSPRYKIIEKRQSVAFWCNPISGHATLYWYQQILGQGPKLLIQFQNNGVVDDSQLPKDRFSAERLKGVDSTLKIQPAKLEDSAVYLCASSLDAGGAQPQHFGDGTRLSIL.

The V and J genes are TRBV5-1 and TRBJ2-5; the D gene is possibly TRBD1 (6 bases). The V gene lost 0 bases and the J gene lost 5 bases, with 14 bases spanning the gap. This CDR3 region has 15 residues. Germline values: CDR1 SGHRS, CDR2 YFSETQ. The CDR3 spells CASSLVVGARETQYF. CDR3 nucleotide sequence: TGCGCCAGCAGCTTGGTTGTGGGGGCCCGGGAGACCCAGTACTTC.

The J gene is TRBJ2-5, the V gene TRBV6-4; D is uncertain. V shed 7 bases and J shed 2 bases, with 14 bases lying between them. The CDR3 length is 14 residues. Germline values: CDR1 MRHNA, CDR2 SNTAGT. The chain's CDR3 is CASNPKGRQETQYF. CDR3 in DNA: TGTGCCAGCAACCCGAAGGGCCGTCAAGAGACCCAGTACTTC.

CDR3 in amino acids: CASSIDPHRGEAYSNQPQHF. The CDR3 DNA sequence: TGTGCCAGTAGTATAGATCCTCACAGGGGAGAGGCTTATAGCAATCAGCCCCAGCATTTT. The rearrangement joins TRBV19 to TRBJ1-5; 7 bases match TRBD1. CDR3 size: 20 residues. Germline V CDR1 and CDR2: LNHDA, SQIVND (reference sequence). J lost 0 bases, V lost 0 bases, and 14 bases had no gene match.